Shown below are 11 T cell receptor beta chains from a single sample sequenced in a study of blood T cells in healthy people across ages. The use of a sample-barcoded 5' primer and a J-beta primer mix characterized a second PCR of roughly 7 to 12 cycles. TCRdb fed the 5' RACE reads into MiXCR, producing one record per CDR3 protein. The repertoire holds about 900,000 distinct CDR3 sequences, with around 62% as singletons. Input material: blood. All receptors come from a man under 40 in good health.

The chain employs TRBV7-9 and TRBJ2-7; D is unclear. V was clipped by 6 bases and J by 3 bases, with 9 bases between them. CDR3 length: 12 residues. Germline V lookup: CDR1 SEHNR, CDR2 FQNEAQ (reference sequence). The CDR3: CASSQEVYEQYF. CDR3 DNA sequence: TGTGCCAGCAGTCAAGAGGTCTACGAGCAGTACTTC.

This clonotype turned up a few times. The chain carries TRBV4-3 and TRBJ2-3; maybe TRBD2 (5 bases). This CDR3 is 17 amino acids long. Trimming removed 0 bases from V and 1 base from J, with 14 bases in between. Germline CDR1 LGHNA, CDR2 YSLEER. The CDR3 is CASSQEGRRSRTDTQYF. The CDR3 region has the DNA TGCGCCAGCAGCCAAGAGGGTAGGAGGTCTCGCACAGATACGCAGTATTTT.

This clonotype came up many times. The genes are TRBV2 and TRBJ1-2; 10 nucleotides agree with TRBD1. The length of the CDR3 is 17 residues. Trimming cost V 2 bases and J 5 bases; bases outside gene matches: 11. The germline V gene encodes CDR1 SNHLY and CDR2 FYNNEI. The CDR3 region has the DNA TGTGCCAGCAGTGAATTAGGCGGGACAGGGGTACTGTATGGCTACACCTTC. Residues: CASSELGGTGVLYGYTF.

The rearrangement uses TRBV5-1 and TRBJ2-1; 7 bases align to TRBD1. CDR1 and CDR2 from the germline V gene are SGHRS and YFSETQ. V trimming: 7 bases; J trimming: 2 bases; junction bases outside the gene matches: 6. The CDR3 loop spans 14 amino acids. The CDR3 nucleotides are TGCGCCAGCGGGGGACAGACGACCTACAATGAGCAGTTCTTC. Translation: CASGGQTTYNEQFF. Full variable domain (remainder filled in from reference TRBV5-1 and TRBJ2-1): KAGVTQTPRYLIKTRGQQVTLSCSPISGHRSVSWYQQTPGQGLQFLFEYFSETQRNKGNFPGRFSGRQFSNSRSEMNVSTLELGDSALYLCASGGQTTYNEQFFGPGTRLTVL.

The rearrangement links TRBV28 to TRBJ2-7; 7 bases are shared with TRBD1. The CDR3 has 14 residues. The germline V gene encodes CDR1 MDHEN and CDR2 SYDVKM. After removal of 4 bases from V and 4 bases from J, the junction contained 7 bases not matched to a gene. The CDR3 DNA reads TGTGCCAGCAGTTCTCCGGACAGGTTTTACGAGCAGTACTTC. Amino acid sequence: CASSSPDRFYEQYF.

This chain links TRBV4-2 with TRBJ2-7, with 10 nucleotides matching TRBD2. The J call may be wrong; the DNA end is better matched by TRBJ2-5. Germline CDR1 LGHNA, CDR2 YNFKEQ. The CDR3 runs 19 residues. In nucleotides, the CDR3 is TGTGCCAGCAGCCAGAGACCAGAAACTAGCGGGGCCCTCAGGGAGACCCAGTACTTC. It is translated as CASSQRPETSGALRETQYF.

On this clonotype: Germline and junction disagree at one end, which may indicate a read error. The chain is built from TRBV9 and TRBJ2-7; D gene uncertain. From germline, CDR1 is SGDLS and CDR2 YYNGEE. CDR3 length equals 13 residues. CDR3 loop: CASSGITTGEQYF. CDR3 in DNA: TGTGCCAGCAGCGGAATTACTACTGGCGAGCAATACTTC.

The chain employs TRBV10-3 and TRBJ2-5, with D perhaps TRBD1 (6 bases). With the DNA end fitting TRBJ2-7 better, the J assignment may be wrong. Per the germline V gene, CDR1 is ENHRY and CDR2 is SYGVKD. The CDR3 consists of 17 residues. The chain's CDR3 is CAISDTGGTRSSYEQYF. Written as DNA, the CDR3 is TGTGCCATCAGCGACACCGGTGGGACACGAAGCTCCTACGAGCAGTACTTC.

The chain employs TRBV5-4 and TRBJ2-7, with D maybe TRBD1 (6 bases). The CDR3 extends over 13 amino acids. Germline values: CDR1 SGHNT, CDR2 YYREEE (reference sequence). V was pared by 1 base and J by 6 bases, with 11 bases between. The CDR3 protein is CASSLMGAVEQYF. For the CDR3, the DNA is TGTGCCAGCAGCTTGATGGGGGCGGTCGAGCAGTACTTC.

V gene TRBV25-1 combines with J gene TRBJ1-6; D not certain. The germline V gene has CDR1 MGHDK and CDR2 SYGVNS. This CDR3 contains 13 residues. Trimming removed 3 bases from V and 9 bases from J, with 9 bases in between. CDR3 sequence: CASSEVRGSPLHF. In DNA form, the CDR3 reads TGTGCCAGCAGTGAGGTCCGGGGTTCACCCCTCCACTTT.

This clonotype was counted a single time. The gene calls are TRBV21-1 and TRBJ2-4; the table's D gene call, TRBD1, was not cross checked with the DNA. TRBV21-1 corresponds to a pseudogene. This CDR3 has 18 residues. In DNA, the CDR3 is TGTGCCAGCAGCAAAGAGGTTGGAGGGGGGGGAGCCAAAAACATTCAGTACTTC. Translated, it gives CASSKEVGGGGAKNIQYF.